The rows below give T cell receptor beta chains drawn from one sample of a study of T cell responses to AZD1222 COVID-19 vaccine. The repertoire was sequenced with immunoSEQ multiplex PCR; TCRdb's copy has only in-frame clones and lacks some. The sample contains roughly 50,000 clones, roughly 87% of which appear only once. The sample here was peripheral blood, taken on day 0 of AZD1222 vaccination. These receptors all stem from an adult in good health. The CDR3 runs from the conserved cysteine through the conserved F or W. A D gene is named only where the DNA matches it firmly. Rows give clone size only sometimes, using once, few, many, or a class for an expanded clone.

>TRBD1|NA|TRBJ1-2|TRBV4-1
TGCGCCAGCAGCCAAAGCGGGACAGGGAAGAACTATGGCTACACCTTC
CASSQSGTGKNYGYTF
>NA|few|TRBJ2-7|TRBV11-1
TGTGCCAGCAGCTTAGGCAGGCTCTACGAGCAGTACTTC
CASSLGRLYEQYF
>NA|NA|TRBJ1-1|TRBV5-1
TGCGCCAGCAGCCCGGGGCAGGGGCACGAAGCTTTCTTT
CASSPGQGHEAFF
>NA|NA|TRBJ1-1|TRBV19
TGTGCCAGTACGGACCGGGGAACAGGGAACACTGAAGCTTTCTTT
CASTDRGTGNTEAFF
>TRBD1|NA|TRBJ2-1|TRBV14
TGTGCCAGCAGCCAAGATACAGGGGTCCTTTCCTACAATGAGCAGTTCTTC
CASSQDTGVLSYNEQFF
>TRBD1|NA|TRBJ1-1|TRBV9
TGTGCCAGCAGCGTAGGGATCGCCGGGACAGGAGTGAACACTGAAGCTTTCTTT
CASSVGIAGTGVNTEAFF
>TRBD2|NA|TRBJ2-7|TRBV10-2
TGCGCCAGCAGTGAAAGACTAGCGGGGGGCTCGTTGGGCGAGCAGTACTTC
CASSERLAGGSLGEQYF
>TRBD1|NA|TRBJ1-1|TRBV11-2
TGTGCCAGCAGCTCAGGACAGGGGCAGACTGAAGCTTTCTTT
CASSSGQGQTEAFF
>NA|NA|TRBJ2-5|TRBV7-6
TGTGCCAGCAGCTTAGTCAGGGGAGTAGTGGTTGAGACCCAGTACTTC
CASSLVRGVVVETQYF
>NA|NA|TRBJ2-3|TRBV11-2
TGTGCCAGCAGCTTAGTCCTTGCGGGGCGCACAGATACGCAGTATTTT
CASSLVLAGRTDTQYF
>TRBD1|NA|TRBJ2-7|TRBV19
TGTGCCAGTAGTCCCGGGACAGGAGACTACGAGCAGTACTTC
CASSPGTGDYEQYF